This T cell receptor beta chain was profiled in a study of STAT3 mutations in large granular lymphocyte leukemia. V was cut by 4 bases and J by 3 bases, with 8 bases left in between. CDR1 and CDR2 (germline): MNHNS, SASEGT. This CDR3 is 13 amino acids long. Study-wide results and limits: Every T-LGLL patient had at least one immunodominant TCRbeta clonotype. Treatment regimens differed across patients between samplings.

Sequencing used immunoSEQ multiplex PCR; TCRdb keeps in-frame clones, though not all of them. This sample yields some 30,000 clones, of which roughly 86% are seen a single time; roughly 13% belongs to the top ten. Of note for this clone: Antigen: not known.

The genes are TRBV6-1 and TRBJ2-3, with a possible D match to TRBD2 (5 bases). Material: peripheral blood mononuclear cells. The sequence came from a man aged 60 to 75 with T-cell large granular lymphocyte leukemia. Some clones in this sample may be carry-over from other donors' samples. CDR3 in DNA: TGTGCCAGCAGTGGAGGGCGGACAGATACGCAGTATTTT. Protein product: CASSGGRTDTQYF.